The sequence of this T cell receptor (beta chain) was determined in a study of tumor-infiltrating lymphocytes in primary liver carcinoma. Overall study context: Staging placed the tumors at T1-T3 N0M0, and they measured 4.2 to 10 cm across.

This CDR3 spans 16 amino acids. V lost 8 bases to trimming and J lost 3 bases, with 19 bases between them. Germline V lookup: CDR1 SGHAT, CDR2 FQNNGV. Each 20-30 mg portion of unsorted bulk tissue served as the source for co-extraction of RNA and DNA. Among the patients, all had chronic HBV infection and none had been treated. The template, roughly 550 ng total RNA, yielded TCR beta cDNA made with a constant-region primer. It was through three nested multiplex PCR rounds of slightly modified ARM-PCR that TCR beta libraries arose. The first two PCR rounds used TRBV1-TRBV30 forward primers with a C-beta reverse primer, 10 cycles each. Via MiXCR, TCRdb re-called the multiplex PCR reads, giving one row per CDR3 protein. This table holds 20,000 or so distinct CDR3 sequences, around three quarters found once.

Specimen: liver tumor tissue from sampling region 1. The subset here: tumor region T1, superior pole. The receptor's source is a man aged 40-49 years with primary liver carcinoma and hepatitis B virus infection. The chain recombines TRBV11-2 with TRBJ1-4; D not certain. The CDR3 is CASGAGIAPANEKLFF. CDR3 bases: TGTGCCAGCGGCGCCGGCATAGCTCCAGCTAATGAAAAACTGTTTTTT.